The source of this T cell receptor beta chain is a study of shared clonotypes between healthy human individuals. Study conclusions and caveats: The sharing of 4% to 5.5% of naive CD4 clonotypes was seen across several donors. What limited the represented genetic and exposure-history diversity was the small number of donors.

The CDR3 loop spans 15 amino acids. With 4 bases removed from V and 3 bases from J, the gap between germline ends came to 18 bases. The germline gives CDR1 SQVTM, CDR2 ANQGSEA. Concerning this clone itself: Its antigen remains unknown.

It was CD45RO-negative cells, positively selected for CCR7, that made up naive CD8 cells, with terminally differentiated effector memory CD45RA+ cells excluded. Produced via immunoSEQ multiplex PCR; TCRdb's table is partial and in-frame only. The sample yields fewer than 850,000 clones, 90% to 97% seen once. Sequencing was done on a sample of naive CD8+ T cells sorted from blood. This sequence originates from a man in his thirties or forties in good health. The genes are TRBV29-1 and TRBJ2-5; maybe TRBD1 (6 bases). The CDR3 protein is CSVVVWRQVKETQYF. The CDR3 nucleotides are TGCAGCGTTGTCGTATGGCGACAGGTGAAAGAGACCCAGTACTTC.